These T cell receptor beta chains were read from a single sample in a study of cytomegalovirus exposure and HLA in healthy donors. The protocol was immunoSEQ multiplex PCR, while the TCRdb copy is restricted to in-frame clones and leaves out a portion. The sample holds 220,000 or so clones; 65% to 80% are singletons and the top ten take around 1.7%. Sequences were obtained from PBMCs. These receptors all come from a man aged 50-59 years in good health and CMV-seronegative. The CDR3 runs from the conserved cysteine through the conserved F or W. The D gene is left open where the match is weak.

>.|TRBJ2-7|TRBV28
TGTGCCAGCCTCGAGGGGGCCGCGGCGGGGGAGCAGTACTTC
CASLEGAAAGEQYF
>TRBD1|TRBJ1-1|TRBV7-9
TGTGCCAGCAGCACTGGGACAGTGAACACTGAAGCTTTCTTT
CASSTGTVNTEAFF
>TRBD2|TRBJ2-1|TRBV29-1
TGCAGCGTTGAACCGGGACTAGCGGGAGAGTATGAGCAGTTCTTC
CSVEPGLAGEYEQFF
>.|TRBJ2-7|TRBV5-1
TGCGCCAGCAGCCAGGACACCGCCCCTGGCGAGCAGTACTTC
CASSQDTAPGEQYF
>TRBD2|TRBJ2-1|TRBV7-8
TGTGCCAGCAGCGGATTGAGCGGGAGGCTTACCTACAATGAGCAGTTCTTC
CASSGLSGRLTYNEQFF
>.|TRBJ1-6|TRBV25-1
TGTGCCAGCAGTAAACTACAGGGTACCGCAAGTAATTCACCCCTCCACTTT
CASSKLQGTASNSPLHF
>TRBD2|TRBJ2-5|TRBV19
TGTGCCAGTAGGCGCCTAGCGGGAGTTGGAGAGACCCAGTACTTC
CASRRLAGVGETQYF
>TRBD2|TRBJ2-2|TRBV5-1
TGCGCCAGCAGCTTGGGGACTAGCGGGAGTATAACCGGGGAGCTGTTTTTT
CASSLGTSGSITGELFF
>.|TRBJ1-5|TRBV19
TGTGCCAGTAGCCTATACCGGGGGGATCAGCCCCAGCATTTT
CASSLYRGDQPQHF
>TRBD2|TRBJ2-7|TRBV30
TGTGCCTGGAGTAAGGGACTAGCGGGAGGAGAGCAGTACTTC
CAWSKGLAGGEQYF
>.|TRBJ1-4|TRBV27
TGTGCCAGCAGTTTATTAGGGGTTAATGAAAAACTGTTTTTT
CASSLLGVNEKLFF
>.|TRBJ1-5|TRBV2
TGTGCCAGCAGTTTCCGGGGTTGGTCTCAGCCCCAGCATTTT
CASSFRGWSQPQHF
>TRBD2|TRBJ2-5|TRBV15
TGTGCCACCAGCCGGCGTGGGGGGGAAGAGACCCAGTACTTC
CATSRRGGEETQYF
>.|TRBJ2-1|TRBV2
TGTGCCAGCAGTGTGGAGGTGACCCTAACCTACAATGAGCAGTTCTTC
CASSVEVTLTYNEQFF
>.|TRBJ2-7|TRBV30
TGTGCCTGGAGTGTGGGGCAGCCCTACGAGCAGTACTTC
CAWSVGQPYEQYF
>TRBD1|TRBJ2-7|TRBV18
TGTGCCAGCTCCTCTCGACAGGGTGGCACCTACGAGCAGTACTTC
CASSSRQGGTYEQYF
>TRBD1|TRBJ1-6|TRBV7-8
TGTGCCAGTAAACAGGGGGGATCACCCCTCCACTTT
CASKQGGSPLHF
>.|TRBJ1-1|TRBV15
TGTGCCACCAGCCCGGACATCTCTTACACTGAAGCTTTCTTT
CATSPDISYTEAFF
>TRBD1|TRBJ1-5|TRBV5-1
TGCGCCAGCAGCTTGGCGACAGGGCTTCAGCCCCAGCATTTT
CASSLATGLQPQHF
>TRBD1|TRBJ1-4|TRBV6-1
TGTGCCAGCAGTAAGACAGGGAACGATAATGAAAAACTGTTTTTT
CASSKTGNDNEKLFF
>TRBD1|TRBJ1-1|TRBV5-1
TGCGCCAGCAGCTTGGGATGGGGACAGACCTCTGAAGCTTTCTTT
CASSLGWGQTSEAFF
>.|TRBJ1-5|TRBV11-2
TGCGCCAGCAGCTTAGGTTCAGGGCCCAATCAGCCCCAGCATTTT
CASSLGSGPNQPQHF
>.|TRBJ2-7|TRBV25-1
TGTGCCAGCAGTGAGTCATACGAGCAGTACTTC
CASSESYEQYF